This T cell receptor (beta chain) was profiled in a study of radiotherapy plus CTLA-4 blockade in lung cancer. Across the whole study: Among patients, approximately 17% showed objective responses, and approximately 30% had disease control.

Each patient with chemo-refractory metastatic non-small-cell lung cancer was treated with focal radiation plus CTLA-4 blockade using ipilimumab. Sequencing was performed with immunoSEQ multiplex PCR; in TCRdb, only in-frame clones are kept and a portion is missing. In the table there are 95,000 to 150,000 clones, 85% to 90% of which are singletons. The CDR3 is 14 amino acids. After removal of 6 bases from V and 9 bases from J, the junction contained 11 bases not matched to a gene. Germline V gene sequence: CDR1 MDHEN, CDR2 SYDVKM. The sample here was peripheral blood, taken from a patient treated with radiotherapy plus ipilimumab. The J gene is TRBJ2-7, the V gene TRBV28; TRBD2 matches at 10 bases. The TCR sequence derives from a human donor with non-small cell lung cancer that progressed on radiotherapy plus ipilimumab. This chain's CDR3 is CASSRIAGGLGQYF. The CDR3 DNA is TGTGCCAGCAGCCGAATAGCGGGAGGACTGGGGCAGTACTTC.